The clone carrying this TCR beta chain was found a few times. Its antigen is unidentified. The CDR3 contains 12 residues. Germline loops: CDR1 SNHLY, CDR2 FYNNEI. V was shortened by 6 bases and J by 3 bases, with 8 bases between the two germline ends. Ophthalmopathy-affected donors exhibited moderate-to-severe activity, CAS ≥3, NOSPECS ≥4, and duration under 3 months. This record belongs to a study of Graves' ophthalmopathy and Graves' hyperthyroidism. Overall study: Sampling took place at initial diagnosis, with peripheral blood obtained before any treatment.

RNA transcripts were the source from which TCR beta CDR3 regions were amplified. First-round RT-PCR relied on HTBI primers, and a second-round multiplex PCR came next. MiXCR was run by TCRdb on the multiplex PCR reads, yielding one entry per CDR3 protein. The data contain 300,000 to 400,000 distinct CDR3 sequences, roughly 17% of them singletons. Broader study findings: Sensitivity of about 90% and specificity of around 80% were achieved when a 13-signature model separated ophthalmopathy from stable hyperthyroidism. Blood also held most thyroid clonotypes expanded above 0.001 frequency.

Sequenced sample: peripheral blood. The clonotype was recovered from an adult man with Graves' ophthalmopathy. The chain combines TRBV2 with TRBJ1-1; D gene unclear. CDR3 in DNA: TGTGCCAGCAGGTGGGGTGACACTGAAGCTTTCTTT. This sequence encodes CASRWGDTEAFF.